This TCR beta chain was sequenced for a study of T-cell reconstitution after alpha-beta-depleted transplantation in children. Unique molecular identifiers were incorporated when the TCRbeta library was constructed. TCRdb passed the PCR reads through MiXCR, listing each CDR3 protein once. Here the sample spans 200,000 or so distinct CDR3 sequences, roughly 6.3% being singletons. Study observations and caveats: Elevated TCRbeta diversity at day 60 was traced, in some patients, to surviving recipient T cells and thymic progenitors. T-cell numbers and diversity, one year after transplant, stemmed largely from T cells that were newly produced.

From germline, CDR1 is MNHEY and CDR2 SVGEGT. Trimming shortened V by 6 bases and J by 6 bases, and 9 bases separated the two germline ends. The CDR3 consists of 11 residues. About this clonotype: Its antigen remains unknown.

The receptor was derived from a girl in the first two years of life with combined immunodeficiency, due to receive a stem cell transplant. The rearrangement uses TRBV6-2 or TRBV6-3 and TRBJ2-7; D ambiguous. The sample here was PBMCs, taken before TCRalphabeta/CD19-depleted stem cell transplant. The CDR3: CASRLSIEQYF. The CDR3 DNA follows: TGTGCCAGCAGGCTTAGCATCGAGCAGTACTTC.